This T cell receptor beta chain was identified during a study of PD-1 blockade in mismatch repair-deficient tumors. Points from the study as a whole: Tumor-resident clones, often absent from pretreatment blood, expanded after pembrolizumab and then contracted.

This clone is a singleton in its sample. What it recognizes is unknown. The repertoire was sequenced with immunoSEQ multiplex PCR; TCRdb's copy has only in-frame clones and lacks some. Among roughly 130,000 clones, 85% to 90% were seen once, and the ten largest hold around 11%. Every patient had mismatch repair deficiency by PCR or immunohistochemistry. The TCR-sequenced patients were a few responders to pembrolizumab. V was trimmed by 2 bases and J by 0 bases, leaving 8 bases between them. The CDR3 is 15 residues long. CDR1 and CDR2 from the germline V gene are SGHTA and FQGTGA. This chain connects TRBV7-3 to TRBJ2-1, with D perhaps matching TRBD2 (6 bases). This clonotype was sampled from an adult with mismatch repair-deficient cancer. The sequences come from peripheral blood, collected approximately 73 weeks after starting pembrolizumab. The CDR3 protein is CASSLAGSSYNEQFF. The CDR3 DNA is TGTGCCAGCAGCTTAGCGGGAAGCTCCTACAATGAGCAGTTCTTC.